The TCR beta chain under discussion was sequenced for a study of cytomegalovirus exposure and HLA in healthy donors. Points from the study as a whole: It was 150 to 200 TCR beta chains that were listed as cytomegalovirus-associated.

This clone was detected only a few times. Its target is not known. V lost 3 bases to trimming and J lost 4 bases, with 15 bases between them. The CDR3 is 15 amino acids. Germline V gives CDR1 LNHDA, CDR2 SQIVND (reference sequence). Sequenced by immunoSEQ multiplex PCR; TCRdb stores in-frame clones only, minus some. This sample has about 190,000 clones, with roughly 82% found just once. V usage is TRBV19 and J usage is TRBJ1-1, with D tentatively TRBD1 (6 bases). Sequenced sample: PBMCs. The sequence was obtained from a man younger than 35 in good health and CMV-seropositive. The CDR3 reads CASSIWGPLGTEAFF. In DNA, the CDR3 is TGTGCCAGTAGTATTTGGGGGCCCCTTGGCACTGAAGCTTTCTTT.